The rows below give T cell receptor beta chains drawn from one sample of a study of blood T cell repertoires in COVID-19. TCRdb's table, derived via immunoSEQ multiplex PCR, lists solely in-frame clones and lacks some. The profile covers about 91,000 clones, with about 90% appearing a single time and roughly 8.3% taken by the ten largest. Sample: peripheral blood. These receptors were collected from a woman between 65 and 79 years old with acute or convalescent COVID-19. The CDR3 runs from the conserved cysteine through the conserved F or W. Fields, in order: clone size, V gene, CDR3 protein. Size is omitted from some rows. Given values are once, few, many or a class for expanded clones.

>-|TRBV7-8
CASSSGQRPKTEAFF
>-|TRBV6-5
CASSNPGSGYTEAFF
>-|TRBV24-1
CATSDWGQGNTGELFF
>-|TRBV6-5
CASFLLGGGYGYTF
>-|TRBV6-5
CASTPEFRTEAFF
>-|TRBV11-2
CACNGEGDTQYF
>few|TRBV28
CASRPGGTEAFF
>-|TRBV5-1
CASSLVGAAEAFF
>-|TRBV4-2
CASSQHTSGREGKNIQYF
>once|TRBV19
CASSRQGASYNEQFF
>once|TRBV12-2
CASRLTSNTEAFF
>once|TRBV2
CASSYAVGQGYEAFF
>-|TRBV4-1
CASSRAPGGTGRNEQFF
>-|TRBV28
CASSTTGTSHEQFF
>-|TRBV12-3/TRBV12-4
CASRRQVYEQYF
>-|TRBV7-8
CASSSGGSYEQYF
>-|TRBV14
CASSRTEETQYF
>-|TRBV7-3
CASSLSPNPNRDGGYTF
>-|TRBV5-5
CASSFSDRTGAGELFF
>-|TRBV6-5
CASSPRGELRNEQFF
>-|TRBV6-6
CASSYPEGRQETQYF
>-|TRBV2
CASSDDQGRNTEAFF
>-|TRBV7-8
CASSLFPGEAFF
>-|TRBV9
CASSVEPSSYEQYF
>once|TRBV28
CASNLLAGGYNEQFF
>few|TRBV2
CASLQGAAYEQYF
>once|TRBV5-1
CASSLGDRGTQEQYF
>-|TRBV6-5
CASGKGRSVNTEAFF
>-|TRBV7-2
CASSLRQGVYQPQHF
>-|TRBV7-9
CASSFQGNTEAFF
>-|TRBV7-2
CASSYRGGPSAEAFF
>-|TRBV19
CASSISLRVGNQPQHF
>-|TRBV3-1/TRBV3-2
CASSQRDFGTGFYEQYF
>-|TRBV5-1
CASHSGRYRAAYNEQFF
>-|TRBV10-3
CAISEFDRGDNEQFF
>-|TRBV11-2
CASSPGESNQPQHF
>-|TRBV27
CASKMTSDNTGELFF
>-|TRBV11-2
CASSPEIRGRGEQYF
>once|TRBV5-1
CASSPGTGMMNTEAFF
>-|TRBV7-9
CASSPTSGGSYNEQFF
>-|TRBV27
CASSLTGERYNEQFF
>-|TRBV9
CASNRQGEEKLFF
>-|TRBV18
CASSPNRDTYEQYF
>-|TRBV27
CASSLRELSYEQYF
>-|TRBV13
CASSLGSKETQYF
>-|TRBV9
CASSGLSGNTIYF
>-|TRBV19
CASANPGLAGDTQYF
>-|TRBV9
CASSVGMASGRNEQFF
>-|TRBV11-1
CASSFSSVFSTDTQYF
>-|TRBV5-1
CASSPGQTYNEQFF
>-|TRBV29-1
CSVEGGNNEQFF
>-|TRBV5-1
CASSTGTSGYNEQFF
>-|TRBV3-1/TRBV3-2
CASSPGLLKETQYF